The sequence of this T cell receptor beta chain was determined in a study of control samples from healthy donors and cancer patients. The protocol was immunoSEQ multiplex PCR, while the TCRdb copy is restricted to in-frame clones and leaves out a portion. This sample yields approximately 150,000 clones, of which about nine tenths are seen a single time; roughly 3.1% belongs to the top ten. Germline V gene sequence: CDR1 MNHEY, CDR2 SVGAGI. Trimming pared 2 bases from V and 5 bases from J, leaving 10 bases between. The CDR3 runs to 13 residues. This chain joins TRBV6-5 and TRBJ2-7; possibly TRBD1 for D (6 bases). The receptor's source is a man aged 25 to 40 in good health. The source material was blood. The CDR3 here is CASSYAGAHEQYF. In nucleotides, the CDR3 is TGTGCCAGCAGTTACGCAGGGGCCCACGAGCAGTACTTC.